The clone carrying this T cell receptor beta chain was detected only a few times. Its antigen is currently unknown. These data are taken from a study of CD8 T cells in ankylosing spondylitis. Study-level findings and limits: In synovial fluid and blood from reactive arthritis, some motif variants were previously reported. For ankylosing spondylitis blood, a TCR beta motif of under 10 highly homologous variants appeared characteristic.

The ends were cut back, 0 bases at V and 0 bases at J, with 13 bases in the middle. This CDR3 is 17 amino acids long. The germline V gene encodes CDR1 SGHRS and CDR2 YFSETQ. Scientists made TCR beta libraries using quantitative 5'-RACE with molecular barcodes. Via MiXCR, TCRdb re-called the 5' RACE reads, giving one row per CDR3 protein. The sample includes 250,000 to 350,000 distinct CDR3 sequences, approximately 20% of them seen just once. The receptor comes from a male donor with ankylosing spondylitis or in good health (not recorded which). This chain links TRBV5-1 with TRBJ1-5; D might be TRBD1 (5 bases). The sample taken for sequencing was blood, either unsorted or a sorted T cell fraction (not recorded which). CDR3 sequence: CASSLDQGAYSNQPQHF. The CDR3 nucleotides read TGCGCCAGCAGCTTGGATCAAGGGGCGTATAGCAATCAGCCCCAGCATTTT. The full variable domain, its missing parts supplied by reference TRBV5-1 and TRBJ1-5, is KAGVTQTPRYLIKTRGQQVTLSCSPISGHRSVSWYQQTPGQGLQFLFEYFSETQRNKGNFPGRFSGRQFSNSRSEMNVSTLELGDSALYLCASSLDQGAYSNQPQHFGDGTRLSIL.